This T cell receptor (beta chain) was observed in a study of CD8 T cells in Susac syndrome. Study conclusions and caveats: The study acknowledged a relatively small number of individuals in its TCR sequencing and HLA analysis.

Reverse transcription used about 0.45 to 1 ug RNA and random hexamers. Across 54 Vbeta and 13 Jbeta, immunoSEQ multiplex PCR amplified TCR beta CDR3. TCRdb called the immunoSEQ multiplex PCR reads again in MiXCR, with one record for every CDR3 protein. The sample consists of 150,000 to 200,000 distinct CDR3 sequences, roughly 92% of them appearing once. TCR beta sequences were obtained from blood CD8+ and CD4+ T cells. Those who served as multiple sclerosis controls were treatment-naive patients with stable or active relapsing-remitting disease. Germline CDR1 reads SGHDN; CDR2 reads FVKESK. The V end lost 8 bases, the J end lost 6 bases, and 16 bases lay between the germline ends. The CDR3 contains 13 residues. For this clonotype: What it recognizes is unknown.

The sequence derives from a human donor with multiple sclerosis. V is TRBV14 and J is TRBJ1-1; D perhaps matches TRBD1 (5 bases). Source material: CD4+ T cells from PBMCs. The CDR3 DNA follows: TGTGCCAGCGGGTTAGAGGGACGAGCTGAAGCTTTCTTT. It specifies CASGLEGRAEAFF. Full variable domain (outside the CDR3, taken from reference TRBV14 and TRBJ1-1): EAGVTQFPSHSVIEKGQTVTLRCDPISGHDNLYWYRRVMGKEIKFLLHFVKESKQDESGMPNNRFLAERTGGTYSTLKVQPAELEDSGVYFCASGLEGRAEAFFGQGTRLTVV.